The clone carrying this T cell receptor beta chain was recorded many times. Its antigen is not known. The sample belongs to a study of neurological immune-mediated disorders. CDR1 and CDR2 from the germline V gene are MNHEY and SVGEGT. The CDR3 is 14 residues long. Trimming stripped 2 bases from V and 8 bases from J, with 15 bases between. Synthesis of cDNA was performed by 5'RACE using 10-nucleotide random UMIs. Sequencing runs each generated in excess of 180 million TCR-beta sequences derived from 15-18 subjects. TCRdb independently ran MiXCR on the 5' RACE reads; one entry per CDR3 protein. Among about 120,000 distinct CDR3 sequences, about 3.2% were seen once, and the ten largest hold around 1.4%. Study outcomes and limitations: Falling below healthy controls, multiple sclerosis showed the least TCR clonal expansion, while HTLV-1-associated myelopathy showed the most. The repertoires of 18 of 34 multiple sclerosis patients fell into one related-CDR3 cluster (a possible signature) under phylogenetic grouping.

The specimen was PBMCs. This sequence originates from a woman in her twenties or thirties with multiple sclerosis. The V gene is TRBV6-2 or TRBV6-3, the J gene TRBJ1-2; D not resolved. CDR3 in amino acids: CASSYPPGRTGYTF. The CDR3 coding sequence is TGTGCCAGCAGTTACCCGCCTGGGCGTACGGGCTACACCTTC.